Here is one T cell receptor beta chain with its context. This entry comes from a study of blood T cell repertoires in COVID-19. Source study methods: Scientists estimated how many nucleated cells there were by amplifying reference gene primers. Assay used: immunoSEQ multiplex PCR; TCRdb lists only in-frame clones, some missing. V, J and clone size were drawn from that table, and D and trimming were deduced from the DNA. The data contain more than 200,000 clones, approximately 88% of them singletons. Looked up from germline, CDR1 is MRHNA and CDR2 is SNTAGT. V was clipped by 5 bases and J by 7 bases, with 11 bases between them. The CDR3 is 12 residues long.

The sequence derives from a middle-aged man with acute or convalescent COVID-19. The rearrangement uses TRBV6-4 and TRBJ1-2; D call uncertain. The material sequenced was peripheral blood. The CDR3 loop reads CASSSGKLGYTF. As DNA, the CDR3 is TGTGCCAGCAGTTCGGGAAAACTTGGCTACACCTTC.